These 21 T cell receptor beta chains originate from one sample sequenced in a study of blood T cell repertoires in COVID-19. TCRdb keeps only in-frame clones here, not all; method: immunoSEQ multiplex PCR. The data contain roughly 90,000 clones, around 86% of them singletons. The sequencing sample was made of peripheral blood. The receptors were sampled from a man in his forties with acute or convalescent COVID-19.

The V gene is TRBV6-2 or TRBV6-3, the J gene TRBJ1-2, with D perhaps TRBD1 (6 bases). From germline, CDR1 is MNHEY and CDR2 SVGEGT. V was pared by 5 bases and J by 4 bases, with 23 bases between. The CDR3 has 17 residues. CDR3 sequence: CASSNNRDLANPYGYTF. The CDR3 coding sequence is TGTGCCAGCAGTAACAACAGGGACCTCGCGAATCCCTATGGCTACACCTTC.

The chain has TRBV5-6 and TRBJ2-5, with 13 bases that match TRBD2. CDR3 length: 18 residues. CDR1 is SGHDT and CDR2 is YYEEEE in the germline V gene. V trimming: 0 bases; J trimming: 2 bases; junction bases outside the gene matches: 7. The CDR3 sequence is CASSLAGLAGVLQETQYF. The CDR3, as DNA: TGTGCCAGCAGCTTGGCTGGACTAGCGGGGGTCCTTCAAGAGACCCAGTACTTC. The variable domain in full, completed from reference TRBV5-6 and TRBJ2-5, reads DAGVTQSPTHLIKTRGQQVTLRCSPKSGHDTVSWYQQALGQGPQFIFQYYEEEERQRGNFPDRFSGHQFPNYSSELNVNALLLGDSALYLCASSLAGLAGVLQETQYFGPGTRLLVL.

The CDR3 spells CASSHRGGNQPQHF. The CDR3 coding sequence is TGTGCCAGCAGCCACAGGGGTGGCAATCAGCCCCAGCATTTT. This chain uses TRBV3-1 (or the pseudogene TRBV3-2) with TRBJ1-5; a weak D match, TRBD1 (6 bases). Germline values: CDR1 LGHDT, CDR2 YNNKEL (reference sequence). Deletions cut 3 bases from V and 2 bases from J, with 8 bases between. The CDR3 has 14 residues.

This chain uses TRBV5-1 with TRBJ1-2; 8 positions match TRBD1. Germline V lookup: CDR1 SGHRS, CDR2 YFSETQ. V lost 7 bases, J lost 6 bases, and 8 bases stayed unmatched. The CDR3 spans 13 residues. As DNA, the CDR3 is TGCGCCAGCGGACAGGGCTTTTCCAATGGCTACACCTTC. Translated, it gives CASGQGFSNGYTF.

The chain carries TRBV19 and TRBJ1-1, with 11 bases matching TRBD1. The V gene's germline CDR1 is LNHDA and CDR2 SQIVND (reference sequence). The CDR3 length is 14 residues. V shed 5 bases, J shed 4 bases, and the junction held 3 bases outside the gene matches. The CDR3 region has the DNA TGTGCCAGTAGTTGGACAGGGGGCAGCACTGAAGCTTTCTTT. Translating it yields CASSWTGGSTEAFF. Full variable domain (remainder filled in from reference TRBV19 and TRBJ1-1): DGGITQSPKYLFRKEGQNVTLSCEQNLNHDAMYWYRQDPGQGLRLIYYSQIVNDFQKGDIAEGYSVSREKKESFPLTVTSAQKNPTAFYLCASSWTGGSTEAFFGQGTRLTVV.

This clone has just one count. This rearrangement joins TRBV18 to TRBJ2-5; maybe TRBD1 (6 bases). Trimming removed 2 bases at V and 5 bases at J, with 12 bases between. The germline V gene has CDR1 KGHSH and CDR2 LQKENI. The CDR3 loop spans 14 amino acids. The CDR3 protein is CASSPRAGAETQYF. As DNA, the CDR3 is TGTGCCAGCTCACCAAGGGCAGGGGCCGAGACCCAGTACTTC.

This sequence joins TRBV27 and TRBJ1-4; the match to TRBD1 covers 7 bases. The V and J ends lost 3 bases and 10 bases, in that order; junction bases with no gene match: 11. Looked up from germline, CDR1 is MNHEY and CDR2 is SMNVEV (reference sequence). The CDR3 contains 15 residues. The CDR3 here is CASSLYTGVQGKLFF. Written as DNA, the CDR3 is TGTGCCAGCAGTTTGTATACAGGGGTTCAAGGAAAACTGTTTTTT.

This chain connects TRBV7-2 to TRBJ2-1, with 14 bases fitting TRBD2. Germline V gene sequence: CDR1 SGHTA, CDR2 FQGNSA. The CDR3 has 19 residues. The V and J ends lost 7 bases and 0 bases, in that order; junction bases with no gene match: 11. The CDR3 coding sequence is TGTGCCAGCAACATGGGACTAGCGGGGGCCCTAAGCTCCTACAATGAGCAGTTCTTC. It is translated as CASNMGLAGALSSYNEQFF.

The V call is TRBV5-5, the J call TRBJ1-5; D gene ambiguous. The CDR3 runs to 15 residues. The germline V gene has CDR1 SGHKS and CDR2 YYEKEE (reference sequence). Trimming stripped 4 bases from V and 4 bases from J, with 15 bases between. The CDR3 is CASSLGVFGNQPQHF. For the CDR3, the DNA is TGTGCCAGCAGCCTCGGGGTGTTCGGTAATCAGCCCCAGCATTTT.

This clone was picked up a small number of times. J is TRBJ1-5 and V is TRBV19; 7 bases map to TRBD1. CDR3 size: 15 residues. V trimming: 8 bases; J trimming: 2 bases; junction bases outside the gene matches: 9. Germline-derived CDR1 and CDR2 are LNHDA and SQIVND (reference sequence). CDR3 residues: CASEANRGGNQPQHF. CDR3 in DNA: TGTGCCAGTGAGGCGAACAGGGGTGGCAATCAGCCCCAGCATTTT.

This CDR3 is CAISDTSGELFF. CDR3 nucleotides: TGTGCCATCAGTGATACAAGCGGGGAGCTGTTTTTT. This sequence joins TRBV10-3 and TRBJ2-2; D remains ambiguous. Germline CDR1 reads ENHRY; CDR2 reads SYGVKD. The CDR3 has 12 residues. The V and J ends lost 3 bases and 7 bases respectively, with 6 bases between them.

This clone was counted a few times. V is TRBV4-1 and J is TRBJ1-2; D uncertain. The CDR3 spans 14 residues. The V gene's germline CDR1 is MGHRA and CDR2 YSYEKL. Trimming pared 5 bases from V and 4 bases from J, leaving 14 bases between. The CDR3 here is CASSDSEGGYGYTF. The CDR3 coding sequence is TGCGCCAGCAGCGACTCGGAGGGAGGCTATGGCTACACCTTC.

This clone turned up a few times. The chain recombines TRBV27 with TRBJ1-1; maybe TRBD1 (6 bases). This CDR3 is built from 11 residues. CDR1 is MNHEY, CDR2 SMNVEV, per germline (reference sequence). Trimming stripped 10 bases from V and 6 bases from J, with 12 bases between. CDR3: CATRTASEAFF. The CDR3 nucleotides read TGTGCCACCCGGACAGCATCTGAAGCTTTCTTT.

The chain couples TRBV10-2 to TRBJ2-3; 12 bases are shared with TRBD2. Germline V gene sequence: CDR1 WSHSY, CDR2 SAAADI. Trimming cost V 6 bases and J 1 base; bases outside gene matches: 11. The CDR3 sequence is 18 residues long. CDR3 DNA: TGCGCCAGCAGAGGGACTAGCGGGCCTTCCTTCGGCACAGATACGCAGTATTTT. Its protein is CASRGTSGPSFGTDTQYF.

The genes are TRBV3-1 (or the pseudogene TRBV3-2) and TRBJ1-4; D perhaps matches TRBD1 (5 bases). This CDR3 has 13 amino acids. V was cut by 2 bases and J by 4 bases, with 5 bases left in between. Germline V CDR1 and CDR2: LGHDT, YNNKEL (reference sequence). The CDR3 region is CASSQRGNEKLFF. The CDR3 nucleotides read TGTGCCAGCAGCCAAAGGGGTAATGAAAAACTGTTTTTT.

The chain employs TRBV2 and TRBJ1-2; D is undetermined. The CDR3 runs to 13 residues. In germline, CDR1 is SNHLY, CDR2 FYNNEI. V gave up 3 bases and J gave up 7 bases, with 12 bases separating them. Here the CDR3 reads CASSDGVPSGYTF. In nucleotides, the CDR3 is TGTGCCAGCAGTGATGGAGTGCCTTCTGGCTACACCTTC.

The chain uses TRBV7-8 and TRBJ1-1; possible D gene TRBD1, 6 bases. Germline assignment: CDR1 SGHVS and CDR2 FQNEAQ. The CDR3 runs to 15 residues. V lost 4 bases, J lost 6 bases, and 18 bases lay in between. CDR3 nucleotides: TGTGCCAGCAGCTCCCCGGTTACAGGGAGTCCTGAAGCTTTCTTT. It yields the protein CASSSPVTGSPEAFF.

This sequence joins TRBV5-6 and TRBJ2-5; 8 bases map to TRBD2. The germline V gene has CDR1 SGHDT and CDR2 YYEEEE. The CDR3 is 15 residues long. The J segment lost 5 bases and the V segment lost 1 base, leaving 7 bases of the junction unmatched. The DNA for the CDR3 is TGTGCCAGCAGCTTGAATAGCGGGATAGTGGAGACCCAGTACTTC. Its translation is CASSLNSGIVETQYF.

This chain links TRBV5-1 with TRBJ1-6, with D tentatively TRBD1 (5 bases). The CDR3 extends over 12 amino acids. The V end was cut by 3 bases, the J end by 11 bases, with 9 bases between. Germline CDR1 and CDR2: SGHRS and YFSETQ. The CDR3 bases are TGCGCCAGCAGCTCGGGGGGTCCACCCCTCCACTTT. The encoded protein is CASSSGGPPLHF.

The V call is TRBV2, the J call TRBJ1-1; D gene unclear. CDR1 is SNHLY, CDR2 FYNNEI, per germline. CDR3 size: 16 residues. V was trimmed by 2 bases and J by 6 bases, leaving 19 bases between them. The CDR3 region is CASSEFYSPPEAEAFF. In DNA form, the CDR3 reads TGTGCCAGCAGTGAATTTTACTCCCCCCCGGAGGCTGAAGCTTTCTTT.

This chain uses TRBV10-3 with TRBJ1-1; D remains ambiguous. V was shortened by 6 bases and J by 1 base, with 9 bases between the two germline ends. This CDR3 region has 13 residues. Germline V gene lookup returns CDR1 ENHRY and CDR2 SYGVKD. This CDR3 reads CAIRNRENTEAFF. CDR3 DNA sequence: TGTGCCATCAGAAACAGAGAGAACACTGAAGCTTTCTTT.